This T cell receptor beta chain was recovered during a study of Graves' ophthalmopathy and Graves' hyperthyroidism. The wider study: Peripheral blood collection took place at initial diagnosis, before any treatment. Study observations and caveats: Blood was where most expanded thyroid clonotypes above 0.001 frequency also turned up.

Amplified TCR beta CDR3 regions were obtained using RNA transcripts as template. In the first round, RT-PCR was carried out with HTBI primers, and a multiplex PCR formed the second round. MiXCR, applied by TCRdb to the multiplex PCR reads, yields one record per CDR3 protein. The sample includes approximately 480,000 distinct CDR3 sequences, approximately 15% of them seen just once. There are a few counts of this clonotype. No antigen is known for it. The receptor was isolated from a woman aged 30 to 39 with Graves' ophthalmopathy. Material for sequencing was blood.

CDR3 amino acids: CASSLSRGLSERELFF. As DNA, the CDR3 is TGTGCCAGCAGCTTATCAAGGGGGCTCTCCGAGCGGGAGCTGTTTTTT. The J gene is TRBJ2-2, the V gene TRBV11-2; the match to TRBD1 covers 7 bases. The CDR3 has 16 residues. CDR1 and CDR2 from the germline V gene are SGHAT and FQNNGV. The V and J ends lost 2 bases and 9 bases, in that order; junction bases with no gene match: 12.